This T cell receptor beta chain was sequenced in a study of cytomegalovirus exposure and HLA in healthy donors. Notes on this clone: Its specificity is not known.

This CDR3 contains 13 residues. Germline lookup yields CDR1 MNHEY and CDR2 SMNVEV (reference sequence). J was trimmed by 8 bases and V by 2 bases; bases with no gene match: 3. PCR used 60 Vbeta primers and 13 Jbeta primers. Sequenced by immunoSEQ multiplex PCR; TCRdb stores in-frame clones only, minus some. The data hold around 180,000 clones, with about 85% observed a single time. Whole-study findings and limits: Researchers catalogued approximately 170 TCR beta chains as cytomegalovirus-associated. Some public TCRs appeared in many individuals, while most sequences were rare. In an earlier analysis, in approximately 630 donors, most V segments appeared productive either ~90% or ~30% of the time.

The receptor comes from a boy aged 2 to 10 in good health and CMV-seronegative. The chain combines TRBV27 with TRBJ1-2, with 9 bases lining up with TRBD1. Sample: PBMCs. CDR3 residues: CASSLTGGSGYTF. The CDR3 DNA reads as TGTGCCAGCAGTTTAACAGGGGGCTCGGGCTACACCTTC.